This T cell receptor (beta chain) derives from a study of cytomegalovirus exposure and HLA in healthy donors. The study's findings and limits: TCR sequences were mostly rare, though some public TCRs occurred in many donors. Solely CMV serostatus was available to characterize immune exposure. For TCR beta chains, V- and J-gene trimming was later linked to a missense DCLRE1C variant.

PCR employed 60 Vbeta and 13 Jbeta primers. Original handling: Later analysis identified 65 million to 80 million unique TCR beta chains, roughly 11 million shared. The data were produced by immunoSEQ multiplex PCR, yet TCRdb's version contains in-frame clones alone and is incomplete. V and J calls and clone size come straight from that table; D and trimming were deduced from the DNA. Altogether roughly 130,000 clones are present, less than 75% being singletons, with the ten largest covering roughly 2.1%. V lost 4 bases, J lost 7 bases, and 8 bases lay in between. Germline CDR1 and CDR2: MDHEN and SYDVKM. This CDR3 has 11 amino acids. To note about this clone: Antigen unknown.

The sample was PBMCs. The clonotype comes from a woman aged 40 to 49 in good health and CMV-seropositive. V gene TRBV28 combines with J gene TRBJ2-7; no clear D. The CDR3 reads CASSWAREQYF. The CDR3 nucleotides are TGTGCCAGCAGTTGGGCCAGGGAGCAGTACTTC.